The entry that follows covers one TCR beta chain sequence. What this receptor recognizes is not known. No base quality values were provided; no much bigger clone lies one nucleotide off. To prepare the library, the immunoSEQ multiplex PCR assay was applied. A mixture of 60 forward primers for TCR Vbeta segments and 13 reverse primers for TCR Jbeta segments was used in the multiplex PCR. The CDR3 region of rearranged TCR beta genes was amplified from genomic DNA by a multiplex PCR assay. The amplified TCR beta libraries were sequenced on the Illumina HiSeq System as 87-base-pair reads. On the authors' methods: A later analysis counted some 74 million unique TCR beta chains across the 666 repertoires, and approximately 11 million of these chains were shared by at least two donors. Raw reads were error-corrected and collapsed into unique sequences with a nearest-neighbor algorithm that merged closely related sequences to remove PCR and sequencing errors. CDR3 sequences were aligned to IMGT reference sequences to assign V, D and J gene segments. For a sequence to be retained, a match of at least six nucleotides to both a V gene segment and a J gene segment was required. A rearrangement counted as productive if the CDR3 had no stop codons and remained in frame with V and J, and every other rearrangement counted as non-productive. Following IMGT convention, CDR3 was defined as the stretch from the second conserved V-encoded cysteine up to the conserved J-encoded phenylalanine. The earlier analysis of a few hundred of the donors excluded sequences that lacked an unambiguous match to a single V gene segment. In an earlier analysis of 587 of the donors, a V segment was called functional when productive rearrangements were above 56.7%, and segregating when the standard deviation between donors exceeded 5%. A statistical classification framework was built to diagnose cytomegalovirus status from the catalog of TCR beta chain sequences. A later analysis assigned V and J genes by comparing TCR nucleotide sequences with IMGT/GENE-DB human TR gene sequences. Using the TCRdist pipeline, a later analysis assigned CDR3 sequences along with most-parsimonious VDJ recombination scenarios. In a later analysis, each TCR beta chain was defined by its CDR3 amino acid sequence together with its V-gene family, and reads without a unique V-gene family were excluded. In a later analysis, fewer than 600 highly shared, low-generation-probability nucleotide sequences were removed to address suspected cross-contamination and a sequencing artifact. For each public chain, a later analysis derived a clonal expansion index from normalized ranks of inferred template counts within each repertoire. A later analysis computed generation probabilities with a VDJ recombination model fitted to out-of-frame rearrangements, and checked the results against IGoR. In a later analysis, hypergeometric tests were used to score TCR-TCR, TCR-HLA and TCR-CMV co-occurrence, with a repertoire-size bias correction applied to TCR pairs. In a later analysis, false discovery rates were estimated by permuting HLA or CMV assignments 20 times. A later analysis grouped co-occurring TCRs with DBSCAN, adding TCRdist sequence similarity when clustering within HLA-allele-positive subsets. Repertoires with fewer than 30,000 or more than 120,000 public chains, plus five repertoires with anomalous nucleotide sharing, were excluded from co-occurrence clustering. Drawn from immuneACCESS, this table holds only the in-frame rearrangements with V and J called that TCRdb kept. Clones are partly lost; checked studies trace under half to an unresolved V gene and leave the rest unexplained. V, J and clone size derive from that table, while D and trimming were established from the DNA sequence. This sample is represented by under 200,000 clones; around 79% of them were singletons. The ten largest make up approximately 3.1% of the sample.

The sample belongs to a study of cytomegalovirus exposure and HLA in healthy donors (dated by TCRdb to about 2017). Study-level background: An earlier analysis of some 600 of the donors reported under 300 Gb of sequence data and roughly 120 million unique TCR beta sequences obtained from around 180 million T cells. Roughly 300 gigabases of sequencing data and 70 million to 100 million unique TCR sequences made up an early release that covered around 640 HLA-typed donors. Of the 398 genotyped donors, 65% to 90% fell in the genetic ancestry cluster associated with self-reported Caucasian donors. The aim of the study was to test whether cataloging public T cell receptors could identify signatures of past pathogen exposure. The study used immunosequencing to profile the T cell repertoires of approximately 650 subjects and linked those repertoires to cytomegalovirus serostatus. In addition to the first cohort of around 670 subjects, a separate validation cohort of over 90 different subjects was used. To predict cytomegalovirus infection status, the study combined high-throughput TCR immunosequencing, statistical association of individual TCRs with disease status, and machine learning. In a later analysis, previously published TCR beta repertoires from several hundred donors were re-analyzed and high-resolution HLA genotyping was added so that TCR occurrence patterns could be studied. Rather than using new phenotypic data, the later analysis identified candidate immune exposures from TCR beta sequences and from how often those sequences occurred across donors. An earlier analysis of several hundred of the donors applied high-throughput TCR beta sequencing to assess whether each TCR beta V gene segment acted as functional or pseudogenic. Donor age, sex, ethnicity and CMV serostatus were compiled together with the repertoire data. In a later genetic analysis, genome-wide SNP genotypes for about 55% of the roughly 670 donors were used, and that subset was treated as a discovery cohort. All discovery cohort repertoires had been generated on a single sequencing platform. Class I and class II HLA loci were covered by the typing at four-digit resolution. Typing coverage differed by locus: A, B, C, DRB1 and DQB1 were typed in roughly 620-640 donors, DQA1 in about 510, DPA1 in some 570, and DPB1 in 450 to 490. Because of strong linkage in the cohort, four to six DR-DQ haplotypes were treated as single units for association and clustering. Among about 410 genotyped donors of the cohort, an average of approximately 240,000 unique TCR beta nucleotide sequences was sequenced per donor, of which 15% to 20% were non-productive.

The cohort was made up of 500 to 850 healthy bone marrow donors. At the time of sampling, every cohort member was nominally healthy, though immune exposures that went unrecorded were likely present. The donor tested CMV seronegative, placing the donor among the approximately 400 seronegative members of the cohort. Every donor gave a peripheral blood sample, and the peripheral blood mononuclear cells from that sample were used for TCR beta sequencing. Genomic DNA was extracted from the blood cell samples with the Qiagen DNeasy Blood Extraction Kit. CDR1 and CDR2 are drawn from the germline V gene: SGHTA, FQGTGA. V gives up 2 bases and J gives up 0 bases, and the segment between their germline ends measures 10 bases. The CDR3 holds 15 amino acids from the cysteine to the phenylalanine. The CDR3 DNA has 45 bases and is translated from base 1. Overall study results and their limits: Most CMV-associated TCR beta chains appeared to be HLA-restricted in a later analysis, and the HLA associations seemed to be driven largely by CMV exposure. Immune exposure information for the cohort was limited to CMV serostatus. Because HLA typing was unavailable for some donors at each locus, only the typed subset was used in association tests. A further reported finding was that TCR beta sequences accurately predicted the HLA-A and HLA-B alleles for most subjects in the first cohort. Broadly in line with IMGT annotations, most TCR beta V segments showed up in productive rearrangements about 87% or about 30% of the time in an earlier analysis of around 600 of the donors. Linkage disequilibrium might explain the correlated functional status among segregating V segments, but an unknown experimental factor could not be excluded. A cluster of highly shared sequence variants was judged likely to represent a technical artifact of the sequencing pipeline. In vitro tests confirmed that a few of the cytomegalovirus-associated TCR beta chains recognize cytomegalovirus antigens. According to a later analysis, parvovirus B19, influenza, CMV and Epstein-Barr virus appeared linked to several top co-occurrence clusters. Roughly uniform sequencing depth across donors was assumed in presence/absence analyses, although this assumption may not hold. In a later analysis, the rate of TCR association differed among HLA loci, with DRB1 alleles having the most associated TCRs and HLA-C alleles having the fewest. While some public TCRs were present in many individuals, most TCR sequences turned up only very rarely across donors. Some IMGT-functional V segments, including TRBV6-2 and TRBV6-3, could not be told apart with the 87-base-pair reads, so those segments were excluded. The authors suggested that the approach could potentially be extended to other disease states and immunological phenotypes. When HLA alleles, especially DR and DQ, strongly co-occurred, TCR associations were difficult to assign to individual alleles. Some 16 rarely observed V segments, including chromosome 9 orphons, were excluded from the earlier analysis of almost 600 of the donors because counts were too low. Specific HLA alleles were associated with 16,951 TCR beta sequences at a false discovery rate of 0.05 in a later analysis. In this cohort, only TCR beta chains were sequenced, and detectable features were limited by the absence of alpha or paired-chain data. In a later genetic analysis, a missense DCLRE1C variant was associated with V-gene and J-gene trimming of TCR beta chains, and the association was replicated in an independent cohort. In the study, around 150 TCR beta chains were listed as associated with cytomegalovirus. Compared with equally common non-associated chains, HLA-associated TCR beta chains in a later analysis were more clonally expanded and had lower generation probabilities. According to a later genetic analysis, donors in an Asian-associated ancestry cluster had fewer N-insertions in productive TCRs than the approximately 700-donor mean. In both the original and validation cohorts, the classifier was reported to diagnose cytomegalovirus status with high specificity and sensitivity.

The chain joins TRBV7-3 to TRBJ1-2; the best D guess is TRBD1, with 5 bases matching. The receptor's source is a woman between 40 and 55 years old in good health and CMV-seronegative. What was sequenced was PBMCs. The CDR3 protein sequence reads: CASSLYGGPNYGYTF. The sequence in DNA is TGTGCCAGCAGCTTATACGGGGGACCTAACTATGGCTACACCTTC.